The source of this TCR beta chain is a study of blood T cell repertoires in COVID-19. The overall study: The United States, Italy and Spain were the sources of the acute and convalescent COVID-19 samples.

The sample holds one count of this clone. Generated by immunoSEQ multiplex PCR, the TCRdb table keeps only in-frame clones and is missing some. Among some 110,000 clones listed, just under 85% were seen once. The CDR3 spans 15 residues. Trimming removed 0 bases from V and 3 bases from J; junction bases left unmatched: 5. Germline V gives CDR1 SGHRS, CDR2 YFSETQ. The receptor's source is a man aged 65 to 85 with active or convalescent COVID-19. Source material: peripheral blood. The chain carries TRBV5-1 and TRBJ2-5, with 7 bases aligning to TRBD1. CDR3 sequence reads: CASSLVPDREETQYF. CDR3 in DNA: TGCGCCAGCAGCTTGGTTCCAGACAGGGAAGAGACCCAGTACTTC.